What follows describes a single T cell receptor beta chain. This specimen comes from a study of shared clonotypes between healthy human individuals. The germline V and J ends were trimmed by 1 base and 5 bases, with 15 bases remaining between them. The CDR3 covers 15 residues. Per the germline V gene, CDR1 is MNHEY and CDR2 is SVGAGI. Each subset's genomic DNA was shared equally among a number of immunoSEQ plates. Per the study methods: Junction-only immunoSEQ sequences carried no quality scores, so filtering differed. Sequencing used immunoSEQ multiplex PCR; TCRdb keeps in-frame clones, though not all of them. D and trimming come from the DNA, and the V and J calls and clone size come from that table. The sample comprises 2,500,000 or so clones, 85% to 95% of which are singletons, and 0.37% rests with the top ten. Study donors comprised healthy, HIV-negative adults devoid of recent acute infection or vaccination. CD4+ cell separation produced CD45RA+ naive and CD45RA-negative memory subsets.

This receptor was obtained from a young man in good health. Some clones in this sample may be carry-over from other donors' samples. The gene calls are TRBV6-5 and TRBJ2-7; D is tentatively TRBD1 or TRBD2 (6 bases each). Sequenced sample: naive CD4+ T cells from PBMCs. Subset denoted: CD45RA+ positively selected. CDR3 region: CASSYYSGAGHEQYF. In nucleotides, the CDR3 is TGTGCCAGCAGTTACTACTCGGGGGCCGGACACGAGCAGTACTTC.